Listed below are T cell receptor beta chains from one sample, sequenced in a study of blood T cell repertoires in COVID-19. Libraries were prepared by immunoSEQ multiplex PCR; TCRdb keeps only in-frame clonotypes and omits some of them. The table lists 370,000 or so clones, about 90% of them singletons. Specimen: PBMCs or T cells enriched from blood (not recorded which). All receptors derive from a man aged 25-45 years who had recovered from COVID-19. Each CDR3 is given with its conserved first and last residue. A D gene is named only where the DNA matches it firmly. Expanded clones are given a class, and other clones once, few, many or no size at all.

d_call: -; j_call: TRBJ1-2; clone_size: -; v_call: TRBV6-5; cdr3_aa: CASCSLDRPYGYTF
d_call: -; j_call: TRBJ2-7; clone_size: -; v_call: TRBV9; cdr3_aa: CASSVASDPYEQYF
d_call: -; j_call: TRBJ1-1; clone_size: -; v_call: TRBV20-1; cdr3_aa: CSGRAGTEAFF
d_call: TRBD1; j_call: TRBJ2-1; clone_size: -; v_call: TRBV7-9; cdr3_aa: CASSLGQAETGYRQQFF
d_call: -; j_call: TRBJ1-4; clone_size: -; v_call: TRBV5-4; cdr3_aa: CASSLGPGQLNEKLFF
d_call: -; j_call: TRBJ2-7; clone_size: -; v_call: TRBV9; cdr3_aa: CAGWRVYEQYF
d_call: TRBD2; j_call: TRBJ2-5; clone_size: few; v_call: TRBV4-1; cdr3_aa: CASSLQSAGLAGGWETQYF
d_call: -; j_call: TRBJ2-2; clone_size: -; v_call: TRBV3-1/TRBV3-2; cdr3_aa: CASSQVPAGELFF
d_call: -; j_call: TRBJ1-1; clone_size: -; v_call: TRBV3-1/TRBV3-2; cdr3_aa: CASSQDGGGRTEAFF
d_call: TRBD1; j_call: TRBJ1-2; clone_size: -; v_call: TRBV6-5; cdr3_aa: CASSYIRQGNYGYTF